This entry describes one T cell receptor beta chain. The antigen it recognizes is unknown. Base qualities are not at hand, and no much larger clone is one base apart. TCR beta VDJ combination and CDR3 sequence profiling used genomic DNA as the template. An Illumina HiSeq 2000 was used for TCR repertoire sequencing. Per the source publication's procedure: Repertoires were assessed using TRBV/TRBJ rearrangement plots, CDR3 size and DJ length profiles, and Simpson's diversity index. The immunodominant clone was defined as the most abundant DNA sequence in deep sequencing data. CDR3 amino acid sequences were screened for sharing across subjects and compared with published repertoires and the VDJdb database. TCRdb cleaned the public reads at Q25 with fastp, built clones with MiXCR and kept in-frame beta chains. Records with the same CDR3 protein are collapsed into one entry carrying the most frequent genes and DNA. TCRdb assigned the V and J calls; the authors' analysis was not used. The sample includes some 220,000 distinct CDR3 sequences, with about a third observed a single time. The top ten clonotypes cover 1.1% of the sample.

The study deep-sequenced TCR repertoires of sorted CD4+ and CD8+ blood T cells from severe aplastic anemia patients and healthy subjects. Ficoll-Paque density gradient centrifugation was used to isolate peripheral blood mononuclear cells. CD4+ and CD8+ T cells were sorted by FACS or magnetic beads before DNA extraction. The data belong to a study of CD8+CD57+ T cells in acquired aplastic anemia (dated by TCRdb to 2016 to 2019). Concerning the study at large: On average, sorted CD4+ and CD8+ cells yielded approximately 3 ug of extracted DNA, with a range of 0.2 to 27.4 ug. Mean read counts for healthy donor samples were around 10 million for CD4+ cells and 11.0 million for CD8+ cells. The full study reports these points: CD8+ Simpson's diversity did not differ significantly between patients and healthy controls (P=0.060). Around 27 CD8+ CDR3 sequences were found in both patients and controls but appeared to be highly expressed in patients and within the immunodominant clones of the patients.

The germline V gene (reference sequence) gives CDR1 as PRHDT and CDR2 as FYEKMQ. The CDR3 covers 16 residues, taking in both the cysteine and the phenylalanine. Only the CDR3 portion is preserved as DNA: 48 bases, with reading frame beginning at the first base. V and J are trimmed by 2 bases and 6 bases, and the gene matches miss 6 bases of the junction. Sequencing was done on a sample of sorted CD4+, CD8+, or CD8+CD57+ T cells (not recorded which) from PBMCs. The chain couples TRBV13 to TRBJ1-6, with TRBD1 matching 8 junction bases. The receptor comes from a human donor in good health, serving as a control. The CDR3 amino acid sequence is: CASSLQPQGGNSPLHF. In nucleotides, the sequence is TGTGCCAGCAGCTTACAGCCACAGGGGGGTAATTCACCCCTCCACTTT. The variable domain in full, with residues beyond the CDR3 obtained from the reference TRBV13 and TRBJ1-6 genes, is AAGVIQSPRHLIKEKRETATLKCYPIPRHDTVYWYQQGPGQDPQFLISFYEKMQSDKGSIPDRFSAQQFSDYHSELNMSSLELGDSALYFCASSLQPQGGNSPLHFGNGTRLTVT.